These 10 T cell receptor beta chains came from one sample sequenced in a study of regulatory T cells in long-lasting Graves disease. Time point of the sample: newly diagnosed GD, antithyroid drugs for less than 3 months. With RNA extracted from PBMCs as input, the TCR library was made. The TCR beta library used iRepertoire HTBI primers with Arm-PCR amplification of CDR3. Each CDR3 protein gets one entry after TCRdb re-called the multiplex PCR reads with MiXCR. The sample contains fewer than 350,000 distinct CDR3 sequences, about a sixth of which appear only once. The specimen comprised peripheral blood mononuclear cells (PBMCs), sampled at new diagnosis, from a patient treated with antithyroid drugs. Receptors originate from a female donor with Graves disease.

The table lists this clonotype with a count of one. This could be a read error, since a much larger clone is one nucleotide away. This chain connects TRBV11-3 to TRBJ2-2; D call uncertain. CDR1 and CDR2 from the germline V gene are SGHNT and YENEEA. V lost 5 bases, J lost 3 bases, and 19 bases lay in between. The CDR3 is made up of 17 amino acids. The CDR3 DNA follows: TGTGCCAGCAGCCCCCCGCGTCCGAGTTCGGACACCGGGGAGCTGTTTTTT. Protein: CASSPPRPSSDTGELFF.

This clonotype has a count of ten or more. V is TRBV6-5 and J is TRBJ2-5; no clear D gene. CDR3 length: 15 residues. Germline CDR1 MNHEY, CDR2 SVGAGI. V was shortened by 4 bases and J by 2 bases, with 14 bases between the two germline ends. CDR3 region: CASSSPRLRQETQYF. CDR3 coding DNA: TGTGCCAGCAGTTCACCCAGATTGAGGCAAGAGACCCAGTACTTC.

In its sample, this clonotype was seen a few times. V usage is TRBV28 and J usage is TRBJ2-1, with 7 nucleotides matching TRBD1. This CDR3 is built from 14 residues. CDR1 is MDHEN and CDR2 is SYDVKM in the germline V gene. V lost 6 bases and J lost 4; bases outside the gene matches: 6. In DNA form, the CDR3 reads TGTGCCAGCAGCCACCGGGACAGATACAATGAGCAGTTCTTC. This sequence encodes CASSHRDRYNEQFF.

The chain uses TRBV19 and TRBJ2-5; TRBD2 aligns across 15 bases. The CDR3 spans 20 residues. Per germline, CDR1 LNHDA and CDR2 SQIVND (reference sequence). The V segment lost 4 bases and the J segment 4 bases; nucleotides outside the gene matches: 16. The CDR3 bases are TGTGCCAGTAGTACCCCCTCCTCCGGGACTAGCGGGAGGATAGGAGAGACCCAGTACTTC. Translation: CASSTPSSGTSGRIGETQYF. The whole variable domain, filled in from reference TRBV19 and TRBJ2-5, reads DGGITQSPKYLFRKEGQNVTLSCEQNLNHDAMYWYRQDPGQGLRLIYYSQIVNDFQKGDIAEGYSVSREKKESFPLTVTSAQKNPTAFYLCASSTPSSGTSGRIGETQYFGPGTRLLVL.

Ten or more counts support this clonotype. The V gene is TRBV2, the J gene TRBJ1-6, with TRBD1 matching 7 bases. The V and J ends lost 3 bases and 3 bases, in that order; junction bases with no gene match: 2. CDR1 and CDR2 from the germline V gene are SNHLY and FYNNEI. The CDR3 has 15 amino acids. The CDR3 DNA follows: TGTGCCAGCAGTGATAGACAGGGCTATAATTCACCCCTCCACTTT. The encoded protein is CASSDRQGYNSPLHF.

The chain employs TRBV6-1 and TRBJ1-5; no clear D. Germline CDR1 and CDR2: MNHNS and SASEGT. V was clipped by 6 bases and J by 4 bases, with 4 bases between them. The CDR3 totals 11 residues. The DNA for the CDR3 is TGTGCCAGCAGGGGTAATCAGCCCCAGCATTTT. Translation: CASRGNQPQHF.

In the case of this clonotype: A read error may be the cause here, since a much bigger clone is one base away. V usage is TRBV19 and J usage is TRBJ2-7; TRBD1 aligns across 8 bases. V dropped 6 bases and J dropped 6; count of bases not matched to a gene: 10. The CDR3 has 14 residues. Germline V gives CDR1 LNHDA, CDR2 SQIVND (reference sequence). The CDR3 loop reads CASSTGTGVLEQYF. CDR3 DNA sequence: TGTGCCAGTAGCACCGGGACAGGCGTCCTCGAGCAGTACTTC.

This clonotype appeared many times. The chain joins TRBV7-9 to TRBJ2-4; no reliable D call. CDR3 length: 15 amino acids. Trimming took off 5 bases at V and 0 bases at J, with 11 bases between the two ends. Germline lookup yields CDR1 SEHNR and CDR2 FQNEAQ (reference sequence). CDR3 nucleotides: TGTGCCAGCAGCCTCAGCTACGAAGCCAAAAACATTCAGTACTTC. Translating gives CASSLSYEAKNIQYF.

This clonotype was picked up many times. This chain uses TRBV12-3 or TRBV12-4 with TRBJ2-1; TRBD1 matches at 8 bases. The CDR3 loop spans 16 amino acids. The ends lost 1 base at V and 8 bases at J; junction bases unmatched: 10. CDR3: CASSLGSGQGQYEQFF. In DNA, the CDR3 is TGTGCCAGCAGTTTAGGTAGCGGACAGGGACAATATGAGCAGTTCTTC.

In this sample, this clonotype turned up many times. This sequence joins TRBV2 and TRBJ1-1; 8 bases match TRBD1. Germline values: CDR1 SNHLY, CDR2 FYNNEI. J lost 0 bases, V lost 7 bases, and 1 base had no gene match. The CDR3 consists of 13 residues. The CDR3 sequence is CASTDRVNTEAFF. In DNA, the CDR3 is TGTGCCAGCACGGACAGGGTGAACACTGAAGCTTTCTTT.